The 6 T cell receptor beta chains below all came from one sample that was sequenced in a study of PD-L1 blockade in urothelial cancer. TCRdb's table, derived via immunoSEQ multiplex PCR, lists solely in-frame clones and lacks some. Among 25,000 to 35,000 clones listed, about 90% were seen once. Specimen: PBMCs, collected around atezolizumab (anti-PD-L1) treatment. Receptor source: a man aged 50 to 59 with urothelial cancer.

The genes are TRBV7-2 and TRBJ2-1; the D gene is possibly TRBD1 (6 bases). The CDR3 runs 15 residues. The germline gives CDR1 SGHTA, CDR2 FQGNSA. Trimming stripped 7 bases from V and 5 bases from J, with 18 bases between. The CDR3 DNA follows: TGTGCCAGCACCCCGACAGGAAATGGGAACAATGAGCAGTTCTTC. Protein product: CASTPTGNGNNEQFF.

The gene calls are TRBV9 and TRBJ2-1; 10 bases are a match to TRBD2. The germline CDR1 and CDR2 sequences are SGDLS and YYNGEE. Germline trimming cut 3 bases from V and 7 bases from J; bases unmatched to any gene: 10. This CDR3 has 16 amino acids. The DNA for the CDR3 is TGTGCCAGCAGCGCCCCCTCTAGCGGGAGTGAAAATGAGCAGTTCTTC. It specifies CASSAPSSGSENEQFF.

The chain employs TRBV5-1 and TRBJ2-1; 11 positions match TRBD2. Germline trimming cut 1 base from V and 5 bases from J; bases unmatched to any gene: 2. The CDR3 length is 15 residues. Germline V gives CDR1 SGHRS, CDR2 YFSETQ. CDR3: CASSLILAGDNEQFF. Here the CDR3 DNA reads TGCGCCAGCAGCTTGATACTAGCGGGGGACAATGAGCAGTTCTTC.

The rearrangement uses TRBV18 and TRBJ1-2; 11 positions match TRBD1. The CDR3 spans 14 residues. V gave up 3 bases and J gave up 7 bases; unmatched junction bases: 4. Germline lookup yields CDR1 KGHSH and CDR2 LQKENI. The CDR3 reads CASSPGQGGRGYTF. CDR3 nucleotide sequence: TGTGCCAGCTCACCGGGACAGGGGGGACGTGGCTACACCTTC.

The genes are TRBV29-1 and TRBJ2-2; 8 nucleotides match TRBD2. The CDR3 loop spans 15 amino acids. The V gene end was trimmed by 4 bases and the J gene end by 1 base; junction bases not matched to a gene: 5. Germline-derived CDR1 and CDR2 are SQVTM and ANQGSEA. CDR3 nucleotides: TGCAGCGTTGTCGGTCTAGCGGGGAACACCGGGGAGCTGTTTTTT. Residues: CSVVGLAGNTGELFF.

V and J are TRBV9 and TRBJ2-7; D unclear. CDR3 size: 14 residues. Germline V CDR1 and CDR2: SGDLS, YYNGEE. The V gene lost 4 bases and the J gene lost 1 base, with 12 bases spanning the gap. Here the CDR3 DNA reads TGTGCCAGCAGCCCCCAGACTGTATCCTACGAGCAGTACTTC. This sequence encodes CASSPQTVSYEQYF. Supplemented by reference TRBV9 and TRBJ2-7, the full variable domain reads DSGVTQTPKHLITATGQRVTLRCSPRSGDLSVYWYQQSLDQGLQFLIQYYNGEERAKGNILERFSAQQFPDLHSELNLSSLELGDSALYFCASSPQTVSYEQYFGPGTRLTVT.